The clone carrying this TCR beta chain was observed at least ten times. CDR3 size: 15 residues. Germline V gives CDR1 SGHDN, CDR2 FVKESK. J was trimmed by 0 bases and V by 4 bases; bases with no gene match: 2. The entry originates in a study of T-cell reconstitution after alpha-beta-depleted transplantation in children. Unique molecular identifiers featured in how the TCRbeta library was prepared. TCRdb re-analysed the PCR reads in MiXCR, keeping a single row per CDR3 protein. Of about half a million distinct CDR3 sequences in the sample, under 15% are singletons; the top ten hold about 6%. The source material was PBMCs from the stem cell graft donor, sampled from the stem cell graft. This receptor was taken from a human donor who donated a stem cell graft to a child with combined immunodeficiency. The gene calls are TRBV14 and TRBJ2-5, with 10 bases aligning to TRBD2. The CDR3 sequence: CASSPGLANQETQYF. For the CDR3, the DNA is TGTGCCAGCAGCCCGGGACTAGCGAACCAAGAGACCCAGTACTTC.